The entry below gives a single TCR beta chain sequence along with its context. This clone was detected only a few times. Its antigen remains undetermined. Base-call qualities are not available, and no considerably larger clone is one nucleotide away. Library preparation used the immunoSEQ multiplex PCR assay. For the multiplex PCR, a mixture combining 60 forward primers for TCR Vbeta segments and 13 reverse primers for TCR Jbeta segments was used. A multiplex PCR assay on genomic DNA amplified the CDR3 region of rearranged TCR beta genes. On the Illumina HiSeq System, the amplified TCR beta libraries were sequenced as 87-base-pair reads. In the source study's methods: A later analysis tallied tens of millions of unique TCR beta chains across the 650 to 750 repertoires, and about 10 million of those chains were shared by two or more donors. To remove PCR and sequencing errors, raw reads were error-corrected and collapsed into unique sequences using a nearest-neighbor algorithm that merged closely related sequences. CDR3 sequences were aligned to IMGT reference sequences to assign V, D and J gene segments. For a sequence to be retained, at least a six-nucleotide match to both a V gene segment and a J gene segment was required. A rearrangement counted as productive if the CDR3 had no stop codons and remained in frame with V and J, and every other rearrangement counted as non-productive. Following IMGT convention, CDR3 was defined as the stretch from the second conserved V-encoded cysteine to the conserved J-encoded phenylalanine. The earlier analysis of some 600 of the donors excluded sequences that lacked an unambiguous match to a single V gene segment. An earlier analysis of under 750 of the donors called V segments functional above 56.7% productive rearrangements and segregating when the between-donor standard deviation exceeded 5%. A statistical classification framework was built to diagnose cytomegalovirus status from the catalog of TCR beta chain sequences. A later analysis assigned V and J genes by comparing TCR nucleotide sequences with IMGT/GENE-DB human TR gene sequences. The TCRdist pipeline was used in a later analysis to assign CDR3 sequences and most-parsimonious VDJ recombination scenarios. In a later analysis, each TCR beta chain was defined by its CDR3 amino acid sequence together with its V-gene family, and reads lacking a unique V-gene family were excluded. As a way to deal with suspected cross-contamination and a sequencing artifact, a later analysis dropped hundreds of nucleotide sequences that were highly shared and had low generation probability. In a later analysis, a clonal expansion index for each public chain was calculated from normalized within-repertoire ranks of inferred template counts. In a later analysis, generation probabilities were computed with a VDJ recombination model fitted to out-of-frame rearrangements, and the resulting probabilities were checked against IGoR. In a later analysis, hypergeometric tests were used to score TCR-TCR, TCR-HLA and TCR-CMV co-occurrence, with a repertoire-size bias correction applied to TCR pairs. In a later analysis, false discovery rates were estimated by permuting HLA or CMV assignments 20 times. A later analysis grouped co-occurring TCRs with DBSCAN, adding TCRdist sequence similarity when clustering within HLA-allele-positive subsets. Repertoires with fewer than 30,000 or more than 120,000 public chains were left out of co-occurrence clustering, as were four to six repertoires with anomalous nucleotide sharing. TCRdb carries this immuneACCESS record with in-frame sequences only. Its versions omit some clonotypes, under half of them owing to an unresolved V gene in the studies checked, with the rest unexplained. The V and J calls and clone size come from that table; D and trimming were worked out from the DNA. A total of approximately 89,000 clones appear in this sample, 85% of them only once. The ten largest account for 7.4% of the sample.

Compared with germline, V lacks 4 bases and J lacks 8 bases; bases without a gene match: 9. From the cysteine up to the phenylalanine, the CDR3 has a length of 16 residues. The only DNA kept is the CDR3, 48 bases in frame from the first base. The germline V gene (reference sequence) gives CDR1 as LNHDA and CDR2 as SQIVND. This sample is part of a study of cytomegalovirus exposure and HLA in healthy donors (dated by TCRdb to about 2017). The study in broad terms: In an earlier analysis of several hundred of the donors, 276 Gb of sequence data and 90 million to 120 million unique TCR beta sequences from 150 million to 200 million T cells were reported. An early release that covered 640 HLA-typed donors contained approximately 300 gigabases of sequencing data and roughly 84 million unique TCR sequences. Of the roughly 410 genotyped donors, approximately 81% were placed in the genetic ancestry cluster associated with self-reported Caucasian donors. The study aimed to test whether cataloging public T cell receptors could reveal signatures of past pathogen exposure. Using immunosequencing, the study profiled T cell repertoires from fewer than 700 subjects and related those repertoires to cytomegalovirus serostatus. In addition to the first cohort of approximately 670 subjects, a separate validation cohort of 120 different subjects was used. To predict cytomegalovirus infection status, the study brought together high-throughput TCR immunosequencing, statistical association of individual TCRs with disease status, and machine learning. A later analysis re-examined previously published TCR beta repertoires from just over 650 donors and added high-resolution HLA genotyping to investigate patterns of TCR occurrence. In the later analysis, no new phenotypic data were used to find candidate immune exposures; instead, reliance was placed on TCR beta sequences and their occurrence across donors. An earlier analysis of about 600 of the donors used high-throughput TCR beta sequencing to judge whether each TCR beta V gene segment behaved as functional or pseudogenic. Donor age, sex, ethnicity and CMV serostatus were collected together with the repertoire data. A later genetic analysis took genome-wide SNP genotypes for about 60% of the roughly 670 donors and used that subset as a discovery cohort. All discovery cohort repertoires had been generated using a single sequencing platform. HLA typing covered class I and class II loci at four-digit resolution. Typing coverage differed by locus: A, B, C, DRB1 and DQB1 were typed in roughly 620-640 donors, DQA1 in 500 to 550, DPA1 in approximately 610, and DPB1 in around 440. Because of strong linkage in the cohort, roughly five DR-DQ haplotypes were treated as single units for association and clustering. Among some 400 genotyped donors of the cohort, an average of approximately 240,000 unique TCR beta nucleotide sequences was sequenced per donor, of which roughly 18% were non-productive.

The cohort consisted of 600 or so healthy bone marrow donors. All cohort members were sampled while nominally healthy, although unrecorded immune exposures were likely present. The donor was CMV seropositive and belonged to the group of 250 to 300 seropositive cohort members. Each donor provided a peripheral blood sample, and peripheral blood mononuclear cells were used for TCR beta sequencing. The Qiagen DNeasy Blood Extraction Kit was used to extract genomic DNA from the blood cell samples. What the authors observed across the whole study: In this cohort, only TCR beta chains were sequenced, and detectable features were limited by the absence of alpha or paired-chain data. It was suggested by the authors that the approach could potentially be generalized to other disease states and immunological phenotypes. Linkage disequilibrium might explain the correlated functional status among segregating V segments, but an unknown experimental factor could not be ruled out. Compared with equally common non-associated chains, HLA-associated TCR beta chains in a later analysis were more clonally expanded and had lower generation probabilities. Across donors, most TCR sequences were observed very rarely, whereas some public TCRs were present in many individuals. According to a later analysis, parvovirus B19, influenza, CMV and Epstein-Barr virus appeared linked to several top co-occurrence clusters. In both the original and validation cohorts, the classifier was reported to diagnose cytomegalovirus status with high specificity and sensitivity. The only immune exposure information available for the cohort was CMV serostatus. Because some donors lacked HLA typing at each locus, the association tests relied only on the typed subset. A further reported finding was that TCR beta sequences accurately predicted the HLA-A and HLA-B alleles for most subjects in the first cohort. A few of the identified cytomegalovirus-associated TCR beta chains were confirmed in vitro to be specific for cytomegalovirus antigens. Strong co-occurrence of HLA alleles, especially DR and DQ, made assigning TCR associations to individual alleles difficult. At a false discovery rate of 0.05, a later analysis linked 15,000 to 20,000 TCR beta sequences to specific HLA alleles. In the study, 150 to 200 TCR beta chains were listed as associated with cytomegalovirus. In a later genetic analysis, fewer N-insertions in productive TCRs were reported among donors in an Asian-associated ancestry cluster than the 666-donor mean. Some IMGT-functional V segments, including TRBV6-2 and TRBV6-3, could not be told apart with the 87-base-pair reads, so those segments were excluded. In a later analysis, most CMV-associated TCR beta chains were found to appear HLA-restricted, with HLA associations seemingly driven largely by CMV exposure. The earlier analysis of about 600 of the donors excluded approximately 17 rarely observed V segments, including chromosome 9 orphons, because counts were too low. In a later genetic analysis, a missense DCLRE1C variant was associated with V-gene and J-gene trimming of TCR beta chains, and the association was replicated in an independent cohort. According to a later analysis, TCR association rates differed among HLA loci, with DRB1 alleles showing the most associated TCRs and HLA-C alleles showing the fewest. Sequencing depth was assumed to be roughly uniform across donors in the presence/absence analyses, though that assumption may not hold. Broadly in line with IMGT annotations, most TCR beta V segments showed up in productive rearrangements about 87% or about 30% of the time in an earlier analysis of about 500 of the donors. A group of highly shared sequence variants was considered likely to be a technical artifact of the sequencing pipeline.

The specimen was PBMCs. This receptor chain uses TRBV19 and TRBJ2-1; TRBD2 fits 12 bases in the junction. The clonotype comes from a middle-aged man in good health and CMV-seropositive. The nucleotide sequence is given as TGTGCCAGTAGTACCCTGACTAGCGGGAGAGAGTATGAGCAGTTCTTC. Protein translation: CASSTLTSGREYEQFF.